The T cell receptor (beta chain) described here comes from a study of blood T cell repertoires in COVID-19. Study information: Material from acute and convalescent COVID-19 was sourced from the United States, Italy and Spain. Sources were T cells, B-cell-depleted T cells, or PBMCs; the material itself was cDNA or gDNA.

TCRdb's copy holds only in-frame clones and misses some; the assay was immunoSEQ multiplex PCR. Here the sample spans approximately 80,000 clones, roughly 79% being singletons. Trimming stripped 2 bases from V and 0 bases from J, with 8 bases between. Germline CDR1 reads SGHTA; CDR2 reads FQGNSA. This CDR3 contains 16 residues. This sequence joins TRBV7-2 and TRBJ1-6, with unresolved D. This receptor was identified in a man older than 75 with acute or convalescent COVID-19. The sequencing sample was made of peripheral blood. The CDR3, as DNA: TGTGCCAGCAGCTTAATGGAGAGCTCCTATAATTCACCCCTCCACTTT. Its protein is CASSLMESSYNSPLHF.